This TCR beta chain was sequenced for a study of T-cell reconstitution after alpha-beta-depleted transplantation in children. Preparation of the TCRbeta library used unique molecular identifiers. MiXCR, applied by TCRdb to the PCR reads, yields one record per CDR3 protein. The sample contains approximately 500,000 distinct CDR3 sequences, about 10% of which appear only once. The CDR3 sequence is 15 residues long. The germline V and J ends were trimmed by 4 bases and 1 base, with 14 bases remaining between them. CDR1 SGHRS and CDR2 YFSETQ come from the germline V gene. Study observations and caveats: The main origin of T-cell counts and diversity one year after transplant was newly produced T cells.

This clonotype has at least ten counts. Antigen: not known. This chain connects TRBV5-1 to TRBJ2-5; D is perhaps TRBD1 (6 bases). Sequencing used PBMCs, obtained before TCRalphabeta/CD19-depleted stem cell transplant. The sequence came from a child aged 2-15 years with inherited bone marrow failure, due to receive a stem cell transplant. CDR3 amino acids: CASSGNRVGQETQYF. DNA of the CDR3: TGCGCCAGCAGCGGTAACAGGGTTGGCCAAGAGACCCAGTACTTC.